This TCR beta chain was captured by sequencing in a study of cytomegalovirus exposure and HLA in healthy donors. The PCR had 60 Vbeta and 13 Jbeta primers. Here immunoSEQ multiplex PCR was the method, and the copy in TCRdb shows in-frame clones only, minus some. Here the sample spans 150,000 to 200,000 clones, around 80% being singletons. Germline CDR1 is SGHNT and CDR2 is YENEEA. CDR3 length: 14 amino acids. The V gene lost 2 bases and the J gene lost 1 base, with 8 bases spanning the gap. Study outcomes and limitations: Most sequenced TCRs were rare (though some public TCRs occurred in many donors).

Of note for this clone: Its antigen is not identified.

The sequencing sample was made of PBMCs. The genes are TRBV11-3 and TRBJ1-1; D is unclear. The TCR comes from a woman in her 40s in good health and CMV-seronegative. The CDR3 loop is CASSLSIRNTEAFF. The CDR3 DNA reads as TGTGCCAGCAGCTTAAGCATCCGGAACACTGAAGCTTTCTTT.